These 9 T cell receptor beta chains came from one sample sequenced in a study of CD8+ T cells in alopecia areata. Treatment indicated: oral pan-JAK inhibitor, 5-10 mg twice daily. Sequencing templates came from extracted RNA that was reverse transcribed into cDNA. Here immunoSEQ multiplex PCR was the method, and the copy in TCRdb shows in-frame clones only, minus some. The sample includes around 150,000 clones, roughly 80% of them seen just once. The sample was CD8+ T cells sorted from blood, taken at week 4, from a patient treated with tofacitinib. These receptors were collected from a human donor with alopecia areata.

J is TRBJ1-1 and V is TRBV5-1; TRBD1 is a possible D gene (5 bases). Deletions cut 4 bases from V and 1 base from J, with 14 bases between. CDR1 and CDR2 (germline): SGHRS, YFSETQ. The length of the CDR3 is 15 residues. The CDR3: CASSPGGGRNTEAFF. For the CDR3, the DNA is TGCGCCAGCAGCCCGGGCGGGGGGAGGAACACTGAAGCTTTCTTT.

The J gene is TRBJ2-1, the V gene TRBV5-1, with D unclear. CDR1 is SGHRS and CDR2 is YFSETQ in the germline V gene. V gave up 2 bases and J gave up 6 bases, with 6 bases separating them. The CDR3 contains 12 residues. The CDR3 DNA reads TGCGCCAGCAGCTTTCATGGCAATGAGCAGTTCTTC. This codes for CASSFHGNEQFF.

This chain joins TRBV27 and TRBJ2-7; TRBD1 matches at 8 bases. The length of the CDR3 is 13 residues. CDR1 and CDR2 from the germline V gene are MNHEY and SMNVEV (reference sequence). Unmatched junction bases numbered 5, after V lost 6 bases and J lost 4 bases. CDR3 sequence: CASSPGGTYEQYF. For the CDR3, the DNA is TGTGCCAGCAGCCCAGGGGGCACGTACGAGCAGTACTTC.

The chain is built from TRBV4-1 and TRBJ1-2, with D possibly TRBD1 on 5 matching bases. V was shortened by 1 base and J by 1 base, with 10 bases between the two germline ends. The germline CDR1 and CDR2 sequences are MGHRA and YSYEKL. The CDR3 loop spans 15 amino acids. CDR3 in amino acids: CASSQGQKNNYGYTF. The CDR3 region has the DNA TGCGCCAGCAGCCAAGGACAGAAAAATAACTATGGCTACACCTTC.

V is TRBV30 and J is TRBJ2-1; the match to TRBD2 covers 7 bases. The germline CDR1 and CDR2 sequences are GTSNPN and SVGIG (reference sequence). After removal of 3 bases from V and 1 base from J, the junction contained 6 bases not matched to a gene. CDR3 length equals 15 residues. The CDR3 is CAWSDAGLSYNEQFF. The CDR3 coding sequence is TGTGCCTGGAGCGATGCGGGACTATCCTACAATGAGCAGTTCTTC.

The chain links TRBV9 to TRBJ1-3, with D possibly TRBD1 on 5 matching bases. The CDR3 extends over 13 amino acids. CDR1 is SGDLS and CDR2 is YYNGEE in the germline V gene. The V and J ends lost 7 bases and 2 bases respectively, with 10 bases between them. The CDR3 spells CASRGGAGNTIYF. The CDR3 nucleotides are TGTGCCAGCCGGGGGGGAGCTGGAAACACCATATATTTT.

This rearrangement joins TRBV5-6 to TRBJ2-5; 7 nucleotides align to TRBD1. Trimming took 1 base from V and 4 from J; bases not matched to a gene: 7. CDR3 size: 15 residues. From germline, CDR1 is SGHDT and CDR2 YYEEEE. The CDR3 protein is CASSLYGRGIETQYF. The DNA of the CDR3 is TGTGCCAGCAGCTTGTACGGCAGGGGGATAGAGACCCAGTACTTC.

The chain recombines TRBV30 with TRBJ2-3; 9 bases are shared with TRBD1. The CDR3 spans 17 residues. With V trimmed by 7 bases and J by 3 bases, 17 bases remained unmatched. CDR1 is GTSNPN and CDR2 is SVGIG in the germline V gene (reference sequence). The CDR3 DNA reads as TGTGCCTCCACACGATACCAAACAGGGGGCAGGACAGATACGCAGTATTTT. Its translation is CASTRYQTGGRTDTQYF.

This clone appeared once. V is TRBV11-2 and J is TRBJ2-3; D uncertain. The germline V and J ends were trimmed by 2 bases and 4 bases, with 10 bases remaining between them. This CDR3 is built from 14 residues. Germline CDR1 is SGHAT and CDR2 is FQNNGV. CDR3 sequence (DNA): TGTGCCAGCAGCTTACCCGGCGGCCCAGATACGCAGTATTTT. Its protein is CASSLPGGPDTQYF.